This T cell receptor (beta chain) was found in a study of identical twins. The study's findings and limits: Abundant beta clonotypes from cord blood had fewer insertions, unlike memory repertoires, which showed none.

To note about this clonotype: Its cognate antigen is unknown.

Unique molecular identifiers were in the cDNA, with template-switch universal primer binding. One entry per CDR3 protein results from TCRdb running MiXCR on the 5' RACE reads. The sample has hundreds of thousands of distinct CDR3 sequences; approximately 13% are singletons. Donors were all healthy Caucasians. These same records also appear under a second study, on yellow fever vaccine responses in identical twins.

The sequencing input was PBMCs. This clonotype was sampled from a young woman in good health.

CDR3 in amino acids: CSAGGGGSETQYF. For the CDR3, the DNA is TGCAGTGCTGGAGGGGGGGGGTCAGAGACCCAGTACTTC. The rearrangement joins TRBV20-1 to TRBJ2-5; possibly TRBD2 for D (7 bases). The CDR3 runs 13 residues. Trimming took 5 bases from V and 4 from J, leaving 14 bases between them. The germline CDR1 and CDR2 sequences are DFQATT and SNEGSKA (reference sequence).